These 15 T cell receptor beta chains were all obtained from the same sample, sequenced in a study of OX40 agonist ivuxolimab in advanced cancers. Libraries were prepared by immunoSEQ multiplex PCR; TCRdb keeps only in-frame clonotypes and omits some of them. The data hold tens of thousands of clones, with 80% to 85% observed a single time. The source material was CD4+ or CD8+ T cells sorted from blood, sampled in a trial of the OX40 agonist ivuxolimab. The receptor source for this set is an adult with an advanced solid tumor such as melanoma, head and neck, liver or kidney cancer.

V usage is TRBV19 and J usage is TRBJ2-2; TRBD2 agrees at 8 bases. Trimming cost V 4 bases and J 5 bases; bases outside gene matches: 9. CDR3 length: 16 residues. Germline V CDR1 and CDR2: LNHDA, SQIVND (reference sequence). CDR3 region: CASSKGLAIETGELFF. CDR3 nucleotide sequence: TGTGCCAGTAGTAAAGGACTAGCCATTGAAACCGGGGAGCTGTTTTTT. Variable domain in full (rest from reference TRBV19 and TRBJ2-2): DGGITQSPKYLFRKEGQNVTLSCEQNLNHDAMYWYRQDPGQGLRLIYYSQIVNDFQKGDIAEGYSVSREKKESFPLTVTSAQKNPTAFYLCASSKGLAIETGELFFGEGSRLTVL.

CDR3 amino acids: CASSRARDSPLHF. The CDR3 DNA reads TGTGCCAGCAGCCGGGCGCGAGATTCACCCCTCCACTTT. The V and J genes are TRBV7-2 and TRBJ1-6; D is uncertain. The CDR3 is made up of 13 amino acids. Trimming removed 5 bases from V and 8 bases from J, with 10 bases in between. Germline values: CDR1 SGHTA, CDR2 FQGNSA. Full variable domain (remainder filled in from reference TRBV7-2 and TRBJ1-6): GAGVSQSPSNKVTEKGKDVELRCDPISGHTALYWYRQSLGQGLEFLIYFQGNSAPDKSGLPSDRFSAERTGGSVSTLTIQRTQQEDSAVYLCASSRARDSPLHFGNGTRLTVT.

In its sample, this clone was seen once. J is TRBJ1-2 and V is TRBV6-6; no clear D gene. CDR3 length equals 16 residues. Per the germline V gene, CDR1 is MNHNY and CDR2 is SVGAGI (reference sequence). V was clipped by 0 bases and J by 4 bases, with 15 bases between them. CDR3 sequence: CASSYSIEGIFYGYTF. In nucleotides, the CDR3 is TGTGCCAGCAGTTACTCGATAGAGGGAATCTTCTATGGCTACACCTTC.

The chain is built from TRBV7-8 and TRBJ2-7; D gene uncertain. CDR3 length: 14 amino acids. V dropped 5 bases and J dropped 2 bases, with 13 bases sitting between them. CDR1 is SGHVS and CDR2 is FQNEAQ in the germline V gene. The CDR3 DNA reads as TGTGCCAGCAGCCAGAACATCGTTCCCTACGAGCAGTACTTC. Its translation: CASSQNIVPYEQYF.

This chain connects TRBV7-9 to TRBJ2-1; no clear D. The CDR3 is made up of 14 amino acids. Between the trimmed V and J ends, which lost 5 bases and 3 bases, there was a span of 11 bases. Germline values: CDR1 SEHNR, CDR2 FQNEAQ (reference sequence). The CDR3 is CASSRLDHYNEQFF. Here the CDR3 DNA reads TGTGCCAGCAGCCGATTAGACCACTACAATGAGCAGTTCTTC.

This chain uses TRBV6-6 with TRBJ2-7; D unclear. Germline V gene sequence: CDR1 MNHNY, CDR2 SVGAGI (reference sequence). There are 12 residues in the CDR3. V was clipped by 6 bases and J by 3 bases, with 9 bases between them. DNA for the CDR3: TGTGCCAGCAGCCGAACAGTCTACGAGCAGTACTTC. The encoded protein is CASSRTVYEQYF.

Only one count was recorded for this clone. The gene calls are TRBV30 and TRBJ2-3, with a tentative D call TRBD1 (5 bases). Trimming shortened V by 6 bases and J by 0 bases, and 16 bases separated the two germline ends. CDR1 is GTSNPN, CDR2 SVGIG, per germline (reference sequence). The CDR3 extends over 15 amino acids. CDR3 amino acids: CACVFRDSSTDTQYF. The DNA of the CDR3 is TGTGCCTGCGTTTTCAGGGATTCTAGCACAGATACGCAGTATTTT.

V gene TRBV4-1 combines with J gene TRBJ1-3; no firm D call. Trimming pared 1 base from V and 1 base from J, leaving 14 bases between. The CDR3 extends over 17 amino acids. Germline V lookup: CDR1 MGHRA, CDR2 YSYEKL. For the CDR3, the DNA is TGCGCCAGCAGCCAAGGGCCTACCGGCGGGTCTGGAAACACCATATATTTT. It codes for CASSQGPTGGSGNTIYF.

This clone showed up just once. The chain joins TRBV4-1 to TRBJ2-1; 7 positions match TRBD1. The CDR3 is made up of 15 amino acids. The trim removed 0 bases at V and 9 bases at J, leaving 8 bases unmatched. Germline V CDR1 and CDR2: MGHRA, YSYEKL. The CDR3 here is CASSQEGQLDGEQFF. CDR3 nucleotide sequence: TGCGCCAGCAGCCAAGAGGGACAGCTAGACGGTGAGCAGTTCTTC.

The chain has TRBV7-7 and TRBJ2-7; D is undetermined. Germline CDR1 is SSHAT and CDR2 is FNYEAQ (reference sequence). V was shortened by 5 bases and J by 6 bases, with 14 bases between the two germline ends. The CDR3 loop spans 13 amino acids. The CDR3 DNA sequence: TGTGCCAGCAGCCTTTTTAGCAAGGGCGAGCAGTACTTC. Its translation is CASSLFSKGEQYF.

This rearrangement joins TRBV5-5 to TRBJ1-2; no clear D gene. The CDR3 has 12 amino acids. V lost 4 bases and J 8 bases, leaving 12 bases between the germline ends. Germline V lookup: CDR1 SGHKS, CDR2 YYEKEE (reference sequence). CDR3 sequence reads: CASSTQDRGYTF. DNA for the CDR3: TGTGCCAGCAGCACGCAAGACCGAGGCTACACCTTC. The whole variable domain, filled in from reference TRBV5-5 and TRBJ1-2, reads DAGVTQSPTHLIKTRGQQVTLRCSPISGHKSVSWYQQVLGQGPQFIFQYYEKEERGRGNFPDRFSARQFPNYSSELNVNALLLGDSALYLCASSTQDRGYTFGSGTRLTVV.

This sequence joins TRBV4-2 and TRBJ2-3; D gene unclear. V gave up 4 bases and J gave up 5 bases, with 16 bases separating them. Germline V lookup: CDR1 LGHNA, CDR2 YNFKEQ. The CDR3 contains 15 residues. Here the CDR3 DNA reads TGTGCCAGCAGCCGAATTTCGGCATTGAAAGATACGCAGTATTTT. Translating gives CASSRISALKDTQYF.

The chain links TRBV7-8 to TRBJ2-5; 9 bases agree with TRBD2. Losses at the gene ends were 4 bases for V and 5 bases for J; bases not matched to a gene: 14. Germline V lookup: CDR1 SGHVS, CDR2 FQNEAQ. The CDR3 contains 17 residues. CDR3 coding DNA: TGTGCCAGCAGCTCAGGAGTAGCGGGAGCCATGGCGGAGACCCAGTACTTC. Encoded protein: CASSSGVAGAMAETQYF.

This clone was seen more than once but under ten times. V gene TRBV5-4 combines with J gene TRBJ2-5, with 12 bases aligning to TRBD2. The trim removed 0 bases at V and 4 bases at J, leaving 4 bases unmatched. The CDR3 sequence is 16 residues long. The germline CDR1 and CDR2 sequences are SGHNT and YYREEE (reference sequence). Written as DNA, the CDR3 is TGTGCCAGCAGCTTGGCCGGGACTAGCGGGCCAGAGACCCAGTACTTC. It is translated as CASSLAGTSGPETQYF.

The chain employs TRBV4-1 and TRBJ2-7; TRBD2 matches 13 bases. The V gene end was trimmed by 7 bases and the J gene end by 2 bases; junction bases not matched to a gene: 5. The CDR3 sequence is 15 residues long. Germline CDR1 MGHRA, CDR2 YSYEKL. The CDR3 nucleotides read TGCGCCAGCAAACCGGGACTAGCGGGACCCTACGAGCAGTACTTC. It encodes CASKPGLAGPYEQYF.